This is a list of T cell receptor beta chains from one sample in a study of cytomegalovirus exposure and HLA in healthy donors. Sequencing was performed with immunoSEQ multiplex PCR; in TCRdb, only in-frame clones are kept and a portion is missing. The profile covers 150,000 to 200,000 clones, with over 75% appearing a single time and 11% to 15% taken by the ten largest. The material sequenced was PBMCs. The receptor set was obtained from a middle-aged man in good health and CMV-seropositive. Each CDR3 is given with its conserved first and last residue. Fields, in order: J gene, D gene, V gene, clone size, CDR3 protein, CDR3 DNA. D genes are given only for firm matches. Rows may omit the clone size; those that give it use once, few, many or a size class.

TRBJ2-7 - TRBV4-3 - CASSRAPTGSSYEQYF TGCGCCAGCAGCCGAGCCCCCACAGGATCCTCCTACGAGCAGTACTTC
TRBJ1-3 - TRBV5-4 - CASSHAFENTIYF TGTGCCAGCAGCCACGCGTTTGAGAACACCATATATTTT
TRBJ2-2 TRBD1 TRBV5-6 - CASREEGQGATGELFF TGTGCCAGCAGGGAAGAAGGACAGGGGGCAACCGGGGAGCTGTTTTTT
TRBJ2-7 TRBD1 TRBV7-8 - CASSKGRDRASYEQYF TGTGCCAGCAGTAAAGGACGGGACAGGGCCTCCTACGAGCAGTACTTC
TRBJ2-7 TRBD1 TRBV5-1 - CASSRDSNSYEQYF TGCGCCAGCAGCCGGGACAGTAACTCCTACGAGCAGTACTTC
TRBJ2-3 TRBD2 TRBV5-6 - CASSPAGVVDTQYF TGTGCCAGCAGCCCGGCGGGAGTTGTCGATACGCAGTATTTT
TRBJ1-5 - TRBV6-1 few CASRDSLGKNQPQHF TGTGCCAGCCGGGACTCCCTGGGGAAAAATCAGCCCCAGCATTTT
TRBJ2-5 - TRBV5-1 - CASSLTGRAYQETQYF TGCGCCAGCAGCTTGACAGGCAGGGCCTACCAAGAGACCCAGTACTTC
TRBJ2-3 TRBD1 TRBV5-6 - CASSLYSSRGRRKDTQYF TGTGCCAGCAGCTTATATTCTAGCAGGGGGCGCAGGAAAGATACGCAGTATTTT
TRBJ1-5 - TRBV15 - CATSRDEAPNQPQHF TGTGCCACCAGCAGAGATGAGGCACCAAATCAGCCCCAGCATTTT
TRBJ2-5 TRBD1 TRBV19 once CASRRTGGLETQYF TGTGCCAGTAGGAGGACAGGGGGTTTGGAGACCCAGTACTTC
TRBJ2-2 TRBD1 TRBV2 - CASSATLGQAGAGELFF TGTGCCAGCAGTGCGACCTTAGGACAGGCTGGAGCCGGGGAGCTGTTTTTT
TRBJ2-7 - TRBV6-1 - CASSDPGQRGFYEQYF TGTGCCAGCAGTGACCCCGGACAGAGGGGGTTCTACGAGCAGTACTTC
TRBJ1-4 - TRBV27 few CASSLSRSSGEKLFF TGTGCCAGCAGTTTATCAAGGTCTTCGGGTGAAAAACTGTTTTTT
TRBJ2-2 TRBD2 TRBV18 - CASPTGLAGTGELFF TGTGCCAGCCCGACTGGGCTAGCGGGCACCGGGGAGCTGTTTTTT
TRBJ1-2 - TRBV5-8 - CASSRGILYGYTF TGTGCCAGCAGCCGCGGTATCCTCTATGGCTACACCTTC
TRBJ2-4 - TRBV7-8 - CASSLDHRAEGAPAKNIQYF TGTGCCAGCAGCTTAGACCACCGGGCGGAAGGGGCGCCTGCCAAAAACATTCAGTACTTC
TRBJ1-1 - TRBV15 - CATSTRTDLNTEAFF TGTGCCACCAGCACGCGGACAGACTTGAACACTGAAGCTTTCTTT
TRBJ1-1 - TRBV7-2 - CASSLLGGRTNTEAFF TGTGCCAGCAGCTTATTGGGGGGGCGCACTAACACTGAAGCTTTCTTT
TRBJ2-2 TRBD2 TRBV18 once CASSPIQRGNTGELFF TGTGCCAGCTCACCAATCCAGCGGGGGAACACCGGGGAGCTGTTTTTT
TRBJ1-1 TRBD1 TRBV2 - CASKIPGQGAFF TGTGCCAGCAAAATCCCGGGACAGGGTGCTTTCTTT
TRBJ1-1 - TRBV28 - CASSRLDTEAFF TGTGCCAGCTCCCGGTTGGACACTGAAGCTTTCTTT
TRBJ1-3 TRBD1 TRBV4-2 - CASSQGTGDLVSGNTIYF TGTGCCAGCAGCCAAGGGACAGGGGATTTGGTCTCTGGAAACACCATATATTTT
TRBJ2-3 - TRBV25-1 - CASSGSQSQYF TGTGCCAGCAGTGGAAGTCAGTCACAGTATTTT
TRBJ2-2 TRBD2 TRBV9 - CASSAPLAGGNTGELFF TGTGCCAGCAGCGCCCCACTAGCGGGGGGGAACACCGGGGAGCTGTTTTTT
TRBJ1-5 TRBD1 TRBV5-6 - CASSFWTGALQNQPQHF TGTGCCAGCAGCTTTTGGACAGGGGCCCTCCAAAATCAGCCCCAGCATTTT
TRBJ2-2 - TRBV6-1 - CASSAPGKPGTGELFF TGTGCCAGCAGTGCACCGGGGAAACCGGGGACCGGGGAGCTGTTTTTT
TRBJ1-1 TRBD1 TRBV18 - CASSSPGQGIVAFF TGTGCCAGCTCCTCCCCGGGACAGGGAATCGTAGCTTTCTTT
TRBJ1-1 - TRBV25-1 - CASSEYRGGEAFF TGTGCCAGCAGTGAATACCGCGGTGGTGAAGCTTTCTTT
TRBJ1-4 TRBD1 TRBV9 - CASSVGFGWGQGNEKLFF TGTGCCAGCAGCGTAGGCTTTGGATGGGGACAGGGGAATGAAAAACTGTTTTTT
TRBJ1-2 - TRBV19 - CASTLGGINYGYTF TGTGCCAGTACTCTAGGGGGTATTAACTATGGCTACACCTTC
TRBJ1-4 - TRBV2 - CASSVDSSSTNEKLFF TGTGCCAGCAGTGTCGACAGCTCCTCAACTAATGAAAAACTGTTTTTT
TRBJ1-1 - TRBV5-1 - CATKDSVTYMNTEAFF TGCGCCACCAAGGACAGCGTCACTTACATGAACACTGAAGCTTTCTTT
TRBJ1-1 - TRBV15 few CATSREGRGWAEAFF TGTGCCACCAGCAGAGAAGGTAGGGGCTGGGCTGAAGCTTTCTTT
TRBJ1-6 TRBD1 TRBV30 - CAWSGQNNSPLHF TGTGCCTGGTCGGGACAGAATAATTCACCCCTCCACTTT
TRBJ1-1 - TRBV20-1 - CSATDTEAFF TGCAGTGCTACGGACACTGAAGCTTTCTTT
TRBJ1-1 - TRBV18 - CASSPNARAEAFF TGTGCCAGCTCACCAAATGCGAGGGCTGAAGCTTTCTTT
TRBJ1-5 - TRBV4-3 - CASSQAVGRGGDQPQHF TGCGCCAGCAGCCAAGCGGTGGGTCGGGGGGGGGATCAGCCCCAGCATTTT
TRBJ2-5 - TRBV25-1 - CASSESGPGVTETQYF TGTGCCAGCAGTGAAAGCGGGCCCGGGGTAACAGAGACCCAGTACTTC
TRBJ2-3 TRBD2 TRBV9 - CASSVAGRGVDTQYF TGTGCCAGCAGCGTAGCGGGGCGGGGGGTGGATACGCAGTATTTT
TRBJ1-1 TRBD1 TRBV6-5 - CASSGRTGGNTEAFF TGTGCCAGCAGCGGCCGGACAGGCGGGAACACTGAAGCTTTCTTT
TRBJ1-2 - TRBV28 - CASSLTGNYGYTF TGTGCCAGCAGTTTGACGGGTAACTATGGCTACACCTTC
TRBJ2-2 - TRBV12-5 - CASGLVVAGLTGELFF TGTGCTAGTGGTTTGGTAGTCGCGGGTCTGACCGGGGAGCTGTTTTTT
TRBJ2-2 - TRBV7-2 - CASSPPGGYTGELFF TGTGCCAGCAGCCCCCCGGGGGGCTACACCGGGGAGCTGTTTTTT
TRBJ2-1 TRBD1 TRBV2 - CASSEGWTGTGRYEQFF TGTGCCAGCAGTGAAGGCTGGACTGGGACAGGGCGGTATGAGCAGTTCTTC
TRBJ2-5 - TRBV5-1 - CATAQGSQETQYF TGCGCCACCGCACAGGGAAGTCAAGAGACCCAGTACTTC
TRBJ1-5 - TRBV7-2 once CASSHRAGNQPQHF TGTGCCAGCAGCCACAGGGCTGGCAATCAGCCCCAGCATTTT
TRBJ2-2 - TRBV6-6 once CASSYERRNTGELFF TGTGCCAGCAGTTATGAGCGGAGGAACACCGGGGAGCTGTTTTTT
TRBJ1-1 TRBD1 TRBV28 - CASSLTGINTEAFF TGTGCCAGCAGCCTGACAGGGATTAACACTGAAGCTTTCTTT
TRBJ2-1 TRBD2 TRBV11-2 - CASSATSGAYNEQFF TGTGCCAGCAGCGCGACTAGCGGGGCGTACAATGAGCAGTTCTTC
TRBJ1-5 - TRBV2 - CASSEGGQPQHF TGTGCCAGCAGTGAAGGAGGTCAGCCCCAGCATTTT
TRBJ1-1 - TRBV28 - CASSLAGLTNTEAFF TGTGCCAGCAGTTTGGCAGGGCTCACGAACACTGAAGCTTTCTTT
TRBJ2-1 - TRBV4-3 - CASSQEPVGEQFF TGCGCCAGCAGCCAAGAGCCGGTCGGTGAGCAGTTCTTC
TRBJ2-2 TRBD2 TRBV9 - CTSSVALAGKNTGELFF TGTACCAGCAGCGTAGCACTAGCGGGGAAAAACACCGGGGAGCTGTTTTTT